The 25 T cell receptor beta chains listed next were all sequenced from one sample in a study of Graves' ophthalmopathy and Graves' hyperthyroidism. Researchers took RNA transcripts and amplified TCR beta CDR3 regions from them. RT-PCR with HTBI primers came first, then second-round multiplex PCR. Each CDR3 protein is one row after TCRdb ran MiXCR on the multiplex PCR reads. The table shows around 660,000 distinct CDR3 sequences, with approximately 39% occurring only once. Sequenced sample: peripheral blood. The receptor source for this set is an adult man with Graves' ophthalmopathy.

V usage is TRBV11-1 and J usage is TRBJ1-1, with TRBD1 matching 8 bases. Germline CDR1 reads SGHAT; CDR2 reads FQDESV (reference sequence). The CDR3 has 15 residues. V lost 1 base and J lost 5; bases outside the gene matches: 6. The CDR3 is CASSLGRDRPTEAFF. The CDR3 bases are TGTGCCAGCAGCTTAGGCCGGGACAGGCCGACTGAAGCTTTCTTT.

Concerning this clonotype itself: The conserved closing phenylalanine or tryptophan is absent in this CDR3, likely reflecting a read error. The chain links TRBV7-2 to TRBJ1-2; possible D gene TRBD1, 6 bases. Germline V gene lookup returns CDR1 SGHTA and CDR2 FQGNSA. The V gene lost 4 bases and the J gene lost 8 bases, with 14 bases spanning the gap. The CDR3 runs 13 residues. The CDR3 nucleotides are TGTGCCAGCAGCTACGACAGGTCGACGGGCTACACCTCC. It encodes CASSYDRSTGYTS.

This clonotype appeared many times. The V gene is TRBV2, the J gene TRBJ2-5; 9 bases agree with TRBD2. Trimming took 5 bases from V and 6 from J; bases not matched to a gene: 10. CDR1 is SNHLY and CDR2 is FYNNEI in the germline V gene. The CDR3 length is 15 residues. In nucleotides, the CDR3 is TGTGCCAGCAGTTTGGCTAGCGGGATGATAAAGACCCAGTACTTC. Amino acids: CASSLASGMIKTQYF.

The gene calls are TRBV9 and TRBJ1-2; D is uncertain. This CDR3 contains 15 residues. The V gene lost 4 bases and the J gene lost 2 bases, with 15 bases spanning the gap. Germline assignment: CDR1 SGDLS and CDR2 YYNGEE. CDR3 bases: TGTGCCAGCAGCACTCAAGCCGGGAGCAACTATGGCTACACCTTC. Protein product: CASSTQAGSNYGYTF.

The J gene is TRBJ1-2, the V gene TRBV2, with D uncertain. Trimming removed 6 bases from V and 12 bases from J, with 8 bases in between. Germline V gene sequence: CDR1 SNHLY, CDR2 FYNNEI. This CDR3 has 9 residues. The CDR3 sequence is CASSRGHTF. DNA of the CDR3: TGTGCCAGCAGCCGTGGACACACCTTC. The variable domain in full, completed from reference TRBV2 and TRBJ1-2, reads EPEVTQTPSHQVTQMGQEVILRCVPISNHLYFYWYRQILGQKVEFLVSFYNNEISEKSEIFDDQFSVERPDGSNFTLKIRSTKLEDSAMYFCASSRGHTFGSGTRLTVV.

As for this clonotype: A much larger clone lies one base from this, so it may be a read error. The rearrangement joins TRBV12-5 to TRBJ1-2; tentatively, D is TRBD1 (5 bases). The germline CDR1 and CDR2 sequences are LGHNT and FRNRAP. The V end lost 6 bases, the J end lost 4 bases, and 6 bases lay between the germline ends. The CDR3 consists of 11 residues. This CDR3 is CASGTVYGYTF. The CDR3 DNA reads TGTGCTAGTGGGACAGTCTATGGCTACACCTTC. Supplemented by reference TRBV12-5 and TRBJ1-2, the full variable domain reads DARVTQTPRHKVTEMGQEVTMRCQPILGHNTVFWYRQTMMQGLELLAYFRNRAPLDDSGMPKDRFSAEMPDATLATLKIQPSEPRDSAVYFCASGTVYGYTFGSGTRLTVV.

This rearrangement joins TRBV30 to TRBJ1-3, with D perhaps matching TRBD1 (5 bases). The germline V and J ends were trimmed by 5 bases and 4 bases, with 9 bases remaining between them. CDR1 is GTSNPN, CDR2 SVGIG, per germline (reference sequence). The CDR3 has 12 amino acids. The CDR3 DNA is TGTGCCTGGCAGGGACCCGGAAACACCATATATTTT. Residues: CAWQGPGNTIYF.

V gene TRBV5-4 combines with J gene TRBJ1-6; D possibly corresponds to TRBD1 (5 bases). Germline CDR1 SGHNT, CDR2 YYREEE (reference sequence). The V gene lost 5 bases and the J gene lost 10 bases, with 19 bases spanning the gap. This CDR3 contains 15 residues. CDR3 loop: CASRDRAFGGSPLHF. DNA of the CDR3: TGTGCCAGCAGGGACCGGGCCTTCGGGGGGTCACCCCTCCACTTT.

This clonotype appeared once. A read error is likely, as this CDR3 ends without the conserved phenylalanine or tryptophan. This chain joins TRBV5-1 and TRBJ1-3; D is ambiguous. V was clipped by 0 bases and J by 2 bases, with 15 bases between them. Germline values: CDR1 SGHRS, CDR2 YFSETQ. There are 17 residues in the CDR3. CDR3 sequence reads: CASSLDARAGTGNTIYL. As DNA, the CDR3 is TGCGCCAGCAGCTTGGATGCCAGAGCAGGTACTGGAAACACCATATATCTT.

This clonotype was counted a few times. A clone one base away is much larger, so this may be a read error. This chain connects TRBV11-2 to TRBJ2-7; D possibly corresponds to TRBD2 (6 bases). The CDR3 runs 13 residues. Trimming stripped 3 bases from V and 5 bases from J, with 11 bases between. CDR1 SGHAT and CDR2 FQNNGV come from the germline V gene. For the CDR3, the DNA is TGTGCCAGCAGCTTCACTGGAGGGGACGAGCAGTACTTC. It encodes CASSFTGGDEQYF.

This clonotype was found many times. The gene calls are TRBV10-3 and TRBJ1-5, with D hard to call. V lost 6 bases and J 0 bases, leaving 3 bases between the germline ends. CDR1 and CDR2 (germline): ENHRY, SYGVKD. The CDR3 sequence is 12 residues long. The CDR3 DNA sequence: TGTGCCATCAGGGATAGCAATCAGCCCCAGCATTTT. It codes for CAIRDSNQPQHF.

This clonotype was recorded many times. The junction departs from the called germline gene at one end, perhaps through a read error. CDR3 region: CASSFGQGREKLFF. DNA for the CDR3: TGCGCCAGCAGCTTCGGACAGGGGAGAGAAAAACTGTTTTTT. The genes are TRBV25-1 and TRBJ1-4; TRBD1 matches at 9 bases. This CDR3 region has 14 residues. Per germline, CDR1 MGHDK and CDR2 SYGVNS.

Many counts were recorded for this clonotype. This chain links TRBV19 with TRBJ2-2; unclear D gene. Trimming pared 6 bases from V and 0 bases from J, leaving 8 bases between. This CDR3 is 14 amino acids long. Germline assignment: CDR1 LNHDA and CDR2 SQIVND (reference sequence). In DNA form, the CDR3 reads TGTGCCAGTAGAGAAGCAGCGAACACCGGGGAGCTGTTTTTT. Its translation is CASREAANTGELFF.

About this clonotype: A read error may explain this, as a much larger clone is one base away. The V call is TRBV5-1, the J call TRBJ2-5; tentatively, D is TRBD1 (5 bases). The J call is uncertain, as TRBJ2-7 better fits the DNA end. This CDR3 region has 15 residues. The germline V gene encodes CDR1 SGHRS and CDR2 YFSETQ. The CDR3 loop reads CTSSLATGTPYEQYF. The CDR3 bases are TGCACCAGCAGCTTGGCCACAGGAACGCCCTACGAGCAGTACTTC.

This clonotype was observed a handful of times. CDR3 sequence (DNA): TGTGCCAGTAGCAAGGGGTACCCGACAGGGGTGGTTGTGCACACTGAAGCTTTCTTT. Translated, it gives CASSKGYPTGVVVHTEAFF. This sequence joins TRBV19 and TRBJ1-1, with 8 bases matching TRBD1. The CDR3 runs 19 residues. The junction had 21 bases not matched to a gene; V was cut back by 6 bases and J by 3 bases. The germline V gene has CDR1 LNHDA and CDR2 SQIVND (reference sequence).

This rearrangement joins TRBV25-1 to TRBJ1-4, with TRBD1 matching over 9 bases. The CDR3 extends over 16 amino acids. The V gene end was trimmed by 4 bases and the J gene end by 8 bases; junction bases not matched to a gene: 11. Germline CDR1 and CDR2: MGHDK and SYGVNS. The CDR3 DNA sequence: TGTGCCAGCAGTGCTAGACCGGGACAGGGAGGCGAAAAACTGTTTTTT. Encoded protein: CASSARPGQGGEKLFF.

Only one count was recorded for this clonotype. The V and J genes are TRBV7-9 and TRBJ1-3; D not certain. Trimming removed 1 base at V and 8 bases at J, with 12 bases between. The length of the CDR3 is 14 residues. Germline assignment: CDR1 SEHNR and CDR2 FQNEAQ (reference sequence). This CDR3 reads CASSLVTSGDTIYF. CDR3 coding DNA: TGTGCCAGCAGCTTAGTGACTAGCGGGGACACCATATATTTT.

The chain has TRBV12-3 or TRBV12-4 and TRBJ2-5; 8 nucleotides align to TRBD2. Trimming removed 6 bases from V and 5 bases from J; junction bases left unmatched: 11. CDR3 length: 15 residues. In DNA, the CDR3 is TGTGCCAGCAGCTTGTGTCCAGGGACTAGGGAGACCCAGTACTTC. This translates into CASSLCPGTRETQYF.

The chain uses TRBV2 and TRBJ1-5; no definite D call. Trimming took off 5 bases at V and 1 base at J, with 18 bases between the two ends. CDR1 is SNHLY, CDR2 FYNNEI, per germline. The CDR3 covers 17 residues. CDR3 sequence: CASSYRVRMWSNQPQHF. In nucleotides, the CDR3 is TGTGCCAGCAGTTACCGGGTTCGGATGTGGAGCAATCAGCCCCAGCATTTT.

The CDR3 bases are TGTGCCACCAGCTCACCAGGGACCAATCAGCCCCAGCATTTT. This encodes CATSSPGTNQPQHF. This chain connects TRBV15 to TRBJ1-5; D possibly corresponds to TRBD1 (5 bases). Germline lookup yields CDR1 LNHNV and CDR2 YYDKDF (reference sequence). Trimming took off 5 bases at V and 3 bases at J, with 11 bases between the two ends. The CDR3 length is 14 residues. Using reference TRBV15 and TRBJ1-5 for the parts outside the CDR3, the full variable domain is DAMVIQNPRYQVTQFGKPVTLSCSQTLNHNVMYWYQQKSSQAPKLLFHYYDKDFNNEADTPDNFQSRRPNTSFCFLDIRSPGLGDTAMYLCATSSPGTNQPQHFGDGTRLSIL.

The chain recombines TRBV19 with TRBJ1-2, with 7 bases that match TRBD1. Germline values: CDR1 LNHDA, CDR2 SQIVND (reference sequence). The CDR3 contains 15 residues. The J segment lost 8 bases and the V segment lost 6 bases, leaving 15 bases of the junction unmatched. CDR3: CASRTTGGGYWGYTF. The CDR3 bases are TGTGCCAGTAGGACTACAGGAGGGGGCTATTGGGGCTACACCTTC.

Remarks on this clonotype: A read error may explain this, as a much larger clone is one base away. The CDR3 here is CASSSGGGANTGELFF. The CDR3 DNA follows: TGTGCCAGCAGCTCAGGCGGCGGGGCGAACACCGGGGAGCTGTTTTTT. This chain joins TRBV7-3 and TRBJ2-2, with D perhaps matching TRBD2 (6 bases). Per the germline V gene, CDR1 is SGHTA and CDR2 is FQGTGA. V dropped 4 bases and J dropped 0 bases, with 12 bases sitting between them. The CDR3 is made up of 16 amino acids.

This clonotype has a count of ten or more. The chain is built from TRBV2 and TRBJ2-5; D tentatively reads TRBD1 or TRBD2 (6 bases each). Trimming removed 6 bases from V and 5 bases from J, with 16 bases in between. This CDR3 region has 14 residues. Germline assignment: CDR1 SNHLY and CDR2 FYNNEI. CDR3 coding DNA: TGTGCCAGCAGCCCGGGGGCGCGGTGGGAGACCCAGTACTTC. Translating gives CASSPGARWETQYF.

V and J are TRBV19 and TRBJ1-2, with unresolved D. Germline CDR1 is LNHDA and CDR2 is SQIVND (reference sequence). CDR3 size: 12 residues. Trimming cost V 3 bases and J 12 bases, with 14 bases left between them. Here the CDR3 DNA reads TGTGCCAGTAGTATTTCCGGAGTTGGAAACACCTTC. Translating gives CASSISGVGNTF.

The gene calls are TRBV5-1 and TRBJ2-2, with D perhaps given as TRBD1 or TRBD2 (5 bases each). V was pared by 0 bases and J by 4 bases, with 7 bases between. In germline, CDR1 is SGHRS, CDR2 YFSETQ. The CDR3 extends over 14 amino acids. Here the CDR3 reads CASSLGDPTGELFF. For the CDR3, the DNA is TGCGCCAGCAGCTTGGGGGACCCCACCGGGGAGCTGTTTTTT. The complete variable domain, with remaining parts taken from reference TRBV5-1 and TRBJ2-2, reads KAGVTQTPRYLIKTRGQQVTLSCSPISGHRSVSWYQQTPGQGLQFLFEYFSETQRNKGNFPGRFSGRQFSNSRSEMNVSTLELGDSALYLCASSLGDPTGELFFGEGSRLTVL.